This T cell receptor (beta chain) was recorded in a study of T cells after yellow fever vaccination. The length of the CDR3 is 19 residues. V lost 5 bases, J lost 2 bases, and 15 bases stayed unmatched. The germline CDR1 and CDR2 sequences are MGHRA and YSYEKL. The sample holds a few counts of this clonotype. Its cognate antigen is unknown. Whole-study results and caveats: The presence of abundant clonotypes contaminating from the bulk population was possible in FACS-sorted repertoires. Detected again after the booster were most primary-vaccination clones, at almost 97% CD4 and 88% CD8. The CD4 and CD8 compartments had a small share of their clonotypes in common.

Synthesis of TCR cDNA relied on 5'RACE template switching, which attached a universal primer site and UMIs. TCRdb called the 5' RACE reads again in MiXCR, with one record for every CDR3 protein. The table shows 100,000 to 150,000 distinct CDR3 sequences, with around 9.8% occurring only once. The chain is built from TRBV4-1 and TRBJ2-3; 11 bases are a match to TRBD2. The sample consisted of CD8+ T cells sorted from PBMCs, taken on the day of the yellow fever booster vaccination. The TCR originated in a man between 18 and 35 years old who received the YFV17D yellow fever vaccine. CDR3 nucleotide sequence: TGCGCCAGCAGCTTACAGTGGCTAGCGGGGGGCCGTGACACAGATACGCAGTATTTT. Translated, it gives CASSLQWLAGGRDTDTQYF.